A selection of T cell receptor beta chains follows, all from one sample in a study of shared clonotypes between healthy human individuals. Clones were sequenced by immunoSEQ multiplex PCR, and TCRdb holds only the in-frame ones, with some missing. Of about 2.4 million clones listed, around nine tenths were seen once; the top ten hold roughly 0.15%. The sample comprised naive CD4+ T cells sorted from blood. The receptors here all came from a young man in good health. The CDR3 runs from the conserved cysteine through the conserved F or W. Each record gives: clone size, CDR3 length, J gene, V gene, D gene, CDR3 DNA, CDR3 protein. D genes are given only for firm matches. The listing skips clone size in some rows; elsewhere it reads once, few, many or a size class.

clone_size: -
cdr3_length: 15
j_call: TRBJ2-2
v_call: TRBV5-1
d_call: TRBD2
cdr3_nt: TGCGCCAGCAGCGCAATCACTAGCGGAACCGGGGAGCTGTTTTTT
cdr3_aa: CASSAITSGTGELFF

clone_size: -
cdr3_length: 16
j_call: TRBJ2-7
v_call: TRBV6-5
d_call: TRBD2
cdr3_nt: TGTGCCAGCAGTTTCATAGCGGGAGGGCCATCCTACGAGCAGTACTTC
cdr3_aa: CASSFIAGGPSYEQYF

clone_size: -
cdr3_length: 13
j_call: TRBJ2-3
v_call: TRBV5-1
d_call: -
cdr3_nt: TGCGCCAGCAGCGTGGAGGGACCAGATACGCAGTATTTT
cdr3_aa: CASSVEGPDTQYF

clone_size: -
cdr3_length: 15
j_call: TRBJ1-1
v_call: TRBV5-1
d_call: -
cdr3_nt: TGCGCCAGCAGCGAAAGGGTCGGCGAGTGGACTGAAGCTTTCTTT
cdr3_aa: CASSERVGEWTEAFF

clone_size: few
cdr3_length: 12
j_call: TRBJ2-2
v_call: TRBV10-1
d_call: -
cdr3_nt: TGCGCCTCCTCACTGGGGGCCGGGGAGCTGTTTTTT
cdr3_aa: CASSLGAGELFF

clone_size: -
cdr3_length: 12
j_call: TRBJ2-5
v_call: TRBV21-1
d_call: -
cdr3_nt: TGTGCCAGCGGGGACAGGGAAGAGACCCAGTACTTC
cdr3_aa: CASGDREETQYF

clone_size: -
cdr3_length: 15
j_call: TRBJ2-3
v_call: TRBV5-1
d_call: -
cdr3_nt: TGCGCCAGCAGCTTGGGGCAGGGGAGGACAGATACGCAGTATTTT
cdr3_aa: CASSLGQGRTDTQYF

clone_size: -
cdr3_length: 13
j_call: TRBJ2-1
v_call: TRBV18
d_call: -
cdr3_nt: TGTGCCAGCTCACCACTTTCGATGGGTGAGCAGTTCTTC
cdr3_aa: CASSPLSMGEQFF

clone_size: -
cdr3_length: 13
j_call: TRBJ1-2
v_call: TRBV7-9
d_call: -
cdr3_nt: TGTGCCAGCAGCTTATCGGGGTCTATGGGCTACACCTTC
cdr3_aa: CASSLSGSMGYTF

clone_size: -
cdr3_length: 15
j_call: TRBJ2-3
v_call: TRBV5-1
d_call: -
cdr3_nt: TGCGCCAGCAGCTTCCGGGGTGCTAGCACAGATACGCAGTATTTT
cdr3_aa: CASSFRGASTDTQYF

clone_size: once
cdr3_length: 13
j_call: TRBJ2-5
v_call: TRBV27
d_call: TRBD2
cdr3_nt: TGTGCCAGCAGTCTCCGGGGGGTTGAGACCCAGTACTTC
cdr3_aa: CASSLRGVETQYF

clone_size: -
cdr3_length: 16
j_call: TRBJ1-1
v_call: TRBV7-9
d_call: -
cdr3_nt: TGTGCCAGCAGCTTAGCTCGGACCACTAAAGGCACTGAAGCTTTCTTT
cdr3_aa: CASSLARTTKGTEAFF

clone_size: -
cdr3_length: 16
j_call: TRBJ2-5
v_call: TRBV5-4
d_call: TRBD2
cdr3_nt: TGTGCCAGCAGCTTGGGGACTAGCGGCATCCAAGAGACCCAGTACTTC
cdr3_aa: CASSLGTSGIQETQYF

clone_size: -
cdr3_length: 14
j_call: TRBJ1-4
v_call: TRBV25-1
d_call: -
cdr3_nt: TGTGCCAGCGGCAACATAGGAACTAATGAAAAACTGTTTTTT
cdr3_aa: CASGNIGTNEKLFF

clone_size: -
cdr3_length: 16
j_call: TRBJ1-1
v_call: TRBV7-9
d_call: -
cdr3_nt: TGTGCCAGCAGCTCCCCCGGGGGCGTGGGGATCACTGAAGCTTTCTTT
cdr3_aa: CASSSPGGVGITEAFF

clone_size: few
cdr3_length: 11
j_call: TRBJ1-2
v_call: TRBV28
d_call: -
cdr3_nt: TGTGCCAGCAGTTTTCAGTATGGCTACACCTTC
cdr3_aa: CASSFQYGYTF

clone_size: once
cdr3_length: 12
j_call: TRBJ2-3
v_call: TRBV28
d_call: -
cdr3_nt: TGTGCCAGCAGTTTACAGGGAAATACGCAGTATTTT
cdr3_aa: CASSLQGNTQYF

clone_size: -
cdr3_length: 12
j_call: TRBJ2-5
v_call: TRBV11-2
d_call: -
cdr3_nt: TGTGCCAGCAGCTTAGGAGGGCGGACCCAGTACTTC
cdr3_aa: CASSLGGRTQYF

clone_size: -
cdr3_length: 12
j_call: TRBJ2-5
v_call: TRBV5-6
d_call: -
cdr3_nt: TGTGCCAGTTTAGGAGTGGGAGAGACCCAGTACTTC
cdr3_aa: CASLGVGETQYF

clone_size: -
cdr3_length: 14
j_call: TRBJ1-2
v_call: TRBV28
d_call: TRBD1
cdr3_nt: TGTGCCAGCAGCCGACAGGGACAGGGTTATGGCTACACCTTC
cdr3_aa: CASSRQGQGYGYTF

clone_size: -
cdr3_length: 13
j_call: TRBJ1-6
v_call: TRBV5-8
d_call: -
cdr3_nt: TGTGCCAGCAGCCCCGAACCGGGATCACCCCTCCACTTT
cdr3_aa: CASSPEPGSPLHF

clone_size: -
cdr3_length: 14
j_call: TRBJ1-2
v_call: TRBV18
d_call: TRBD1
cdr3_nt: TGTGCCAGCTCACCACCGGGACAGCCCTATGGCTACACCTTC
cdr3_aa: CASSPPGQPYGYTF

clone_size: -
cdr3_length: 13
j_call: TRBJ1-2
v_call: TRBV19
d_call: -
cdr3_nt: TGTGCCAGTACCTCACGTCTAGACCGGGGCTACACCTTC
cdr3_aa: CASTSRLDRGYTF

clone_size: -
cdr3_length: 12
j_call: TRBJ2-7
v_call: TRBV6-5
d_call: -
cdr3_nt: TGTGCCAGTAAAACGGGTGGCCACGAGCAGTACTTC
cdr3_aa: CASKTGGHEQYF

clone_size: -
cdr3_length: 15
j_call: TRBJ2-2
v_call: TRBV7-9
d_call: -
cdr3_nt: TGTGCCAGCAGCTTCAAACGGGACAACACCGGGGAGCTGTTTTTT
cdr3_aa: CASSFKRDNTGELFF

clone_size: -
cdr3_length: 15
j_call: TRBJ1-1
v_call: TRBV19
d_call: -
cdr3_nt: TGTGCCAGTACCGCTTCGGGGGCGCCGAGGGCTGAAGCTTTCTTT
cdr3_aa: CASTASGAPRAEAFF

clone_size: -
cdr3_length: 14
j_call: TRBJ1-6
v_call: TRBV10-3
d_call: TRBD1
cdr3_nt: TGTGCCATCAGTGGACAGGGGGAAATATCACCCCTCCACTTT
cdr3_aa: CAISGQGEISPLHF

clone_size: -
cdr3_length: 14
j_call: TRBJ2-7
v_call: TRBV28
d_call: TRBD1
cdr3_nt: TGTGCCAGCAGTCAACAGGGGGGAAGGGTCGAGCAGTACTTC
cdr3_aa: CASSQQGGRVEQYF

clone_size: many
cdr3_length: 10
j_call: TRBJ2-3
v_call: TRBV20-1
d_call: -
cdr3_nt: TGCAGTGCTAGCACAGATACGCAGTATTTT
cdr3_aa: CSASTDTQYF